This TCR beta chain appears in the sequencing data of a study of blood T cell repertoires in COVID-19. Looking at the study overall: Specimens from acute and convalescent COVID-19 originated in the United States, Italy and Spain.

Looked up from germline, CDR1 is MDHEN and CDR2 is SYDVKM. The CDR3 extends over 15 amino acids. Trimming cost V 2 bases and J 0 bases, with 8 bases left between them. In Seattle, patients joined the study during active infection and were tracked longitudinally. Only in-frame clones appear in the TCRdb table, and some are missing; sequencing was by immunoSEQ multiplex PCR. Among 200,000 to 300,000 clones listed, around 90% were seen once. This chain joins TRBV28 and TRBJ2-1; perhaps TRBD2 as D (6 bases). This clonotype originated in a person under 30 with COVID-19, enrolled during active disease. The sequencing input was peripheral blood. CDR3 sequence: CASSLAGPSYNEQFF. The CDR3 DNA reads TGTGCCAGCAGTTTAGCGGGACCCTCCTACAATGAGCAGTTCTTC.